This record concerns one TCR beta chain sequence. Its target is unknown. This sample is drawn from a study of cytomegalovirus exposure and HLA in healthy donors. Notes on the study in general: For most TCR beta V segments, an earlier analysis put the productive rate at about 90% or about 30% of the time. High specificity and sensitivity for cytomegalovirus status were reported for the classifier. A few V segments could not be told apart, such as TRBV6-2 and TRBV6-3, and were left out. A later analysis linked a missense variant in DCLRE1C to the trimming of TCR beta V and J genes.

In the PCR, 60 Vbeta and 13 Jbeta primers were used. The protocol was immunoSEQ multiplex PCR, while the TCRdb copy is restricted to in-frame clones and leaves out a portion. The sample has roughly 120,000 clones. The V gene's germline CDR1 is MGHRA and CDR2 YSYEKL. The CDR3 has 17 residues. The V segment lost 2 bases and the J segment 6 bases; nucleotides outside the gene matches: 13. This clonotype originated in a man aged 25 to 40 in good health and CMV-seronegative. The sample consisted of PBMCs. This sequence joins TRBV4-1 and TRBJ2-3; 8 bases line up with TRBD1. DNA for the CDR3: TGCGCCAGCAGCCAAAGACCTTTTAACAGGGGGGAGGATACGCAGTATTTT. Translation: CASSQRPFNRGEDTQYF.